These 27 T cell receptor beta chains were all obtained from the same sample, sequenced in a study of shared clonotypes between healthy human individuals. Repertoires were generated with immunoSEQ multiplex PCR, while TCRdb's copy carries only in-frame clones and drops some. The table lists about 1.5 million clones, around 97% of them singletons. The specimen sequenced was naive CD4+ T cells sorted from blood. Subset: CD45RA+ positively selected. These receptors were collected from a man aged 25 to 40 in good health.

This clone was seen once. The chain joins TRBV5-6 to TRBJ2-7; TRBD1 or TRBD2 may be the D gene (5 bases each). Germline V lookup: CDR1 SGHDT, CDR2 YYEEEE. V lost 5 bases, J lost 4 bases, and 16 bases lay in between. CDR3 length: 14 amino acids. The CDR3 here is CASRMRGAGYEQYF. CDR3 nucleotides: TGTGCCAGCAGGATGAGAGGGGCTGGGTACGAGCAGTACTTC.

The chain joins TRBV5-1 to TRBJ2-7; the match to TRBD1 covers 9 bases. J gave up 4 bases and V 4 bases, and 9 bases lay outside the gene matches. In germline, CDR1 is SGHRS, CDR2 YFSETQ. The CDR3 is 15 residues long. DNA for the CDR3: TGCGCCAGCAGCAGTCTCACAGGGGGCTCGTACGAGCAGTACTTC. The encoded protein is CASSSLTGGSYEQYF.

The V and J genes are TRBV18 and TRBJ2-1; tentatively, D is TRBD1 or TRBD2 (7 bases each). The ends were cut back, 4 bases at V and 7 bases at J, with 26 bases in the middle. The CDR3 consists of 18 residues. Germline loops: CDR1 KGHSH, CDR2 LQKENI. CDR3 residues: CASSLSTGGGQGVNEQFF. CDR3 coding DNA: TGTGCCAGCTCACTTTCGACGGGGGGCGGCCAGGGGGTGAATGAGCAGTTCTTC.

The chain links TRBV7-2 to TRBJ1-5; possible D gene TRBD1, 6 bases. The CDR3 runs to 14 residues. V was pared by 3 bases and J by 0 bases, with 6 bases between. Germline V gives CDR1 SGHTA, CDR2 FQGNSA. This CDR3 is CASSFRGSNQPQHF. CDR3 coding DNA: TGTGCCAGCAGCTTCAGGGGTAGCAATCAGCCCCAGCATTTT.

The rearrangement joins TRBV5-1 to TRBJ2-7, with 7 bases matching TRBD1. Trimming removed 3 bases from V and 2 bases from J; junction bases left unmatched: 8. The CDR3 contains 15 residues. CDR1 and CDR2 from the germline V gene are SGHRS and YFSETQ. CDR3 loop: CASSSGRDSPYEQYF. CDR3 sequence (DNA): TGCGCCAGCAGCTCAGGCCGGGACAGCCCCTACGAGCAGTACTTC.

This rearrangement joins TRBV6-6 to TRBJ2-7, with a tentative D call TRBD1 (6 bases). Germline CDR1 and CDR2: MNHNY and SVGAGI (reference sequence). V was pared by 1 base and J by 3 bases, with 10 bases between. This CDR3 spans 14 amino acids. The CDR3 protein is CASSYLQGSYEQYF. The CDR3 DNA reads TGTGCCAGCAGTTACTTGCAGGGGAGCTACGAGCAGTACTTC.

The chain employs TRBV11-2 and TRBJ2-1; 12 positions match TRBD2. In germline, CDR1 is SGHAT, CDR2 FQNNGV. Trimming removed 6 bases from V and 2 bases from J; junction bases left unmatched: 5. The CDR3 is 16 residues long. CDR3 residues: CASRTTSGRTYNEQFF. The CDR3 nucleotides are TGTGCCAGCAGGACGACTAGCGGGAGAACCTACAATGAGCAGTTCTTC.

In this sample, this clone turned up once. The genes are TRBV7-2 and TRBJ2-1; TRBD1 matches 7 bases. There are 16 residues in the CDR3. Looked up from germline, CDR1 is SGHTA and CDR2 is FQGNSA. V lost 5 bases and J lost 2; bases outside the gene matches: 9. In DNA form, the CDR3 reads TGTGCCAGCAGCCCTAGGACAGGCGTAACCTACAATGAGCAGTTCTTC. This gives the protein CASSPRTGVTYNEQFF.

V gene TRBV5-1 combines with J gene TRBJ2-1, with 7 bases that match TRBD1. The CDR3 extends over 15 amino acids. CDR1 is SGHRS, CDR2 YFSETQ, per germline. V trimming: 7 bases; J trimming: 2 bases; junction bases outside the gene matches: 9. The CDR3 nucleotides are TGCGCCAGCGCTGCGTCCGGGACAGCCTACAATGAGCAGTTCTTC. Translating gives CASAASGTAYNEQFF.

The CDR3 sequence is CASSEGGGNPDNEQFF. CDR3 DNA: TGTGCCAGCAGCGAGGGGGGCGGCAATCCAGACAATGAGCAGTTCTTC. This rearrangement joins TRBV9 to TRBJ2-1; D might be TRBD1 or TRBD2, each matching 6 bases. V shed 3 bases and J shed 5 bases, with 18 bases lying between them. The CDR3 contains 16 residues. Looked up from germline, CDR1 is SGDLS and CDR2 is YYNGEE.

The chain has TRBV5-1 and TRBJ2-2; D is uncertain. The V end lost 2 bases, the J end lost 7 bases, and 9 bases lay between the germline ends. The CDR3 consists of 13 residues. Germline V CDR1 and CDR2: SGHRS, YFSETQ. CDR3 DNA: TGCGCCAGCAGCTTAGACATCGGCGGGGAGCTGTTTTTT. It is translated as CASSLDIGGELFF.

The chain employs TRBV4-2 and TRBJ2-5, with a possible D match to TRBD2 (5 bases). Trimming cost V 3 bases and J 5 bases, with 22 bases left between them. The germline V gene encodes CDR1 LGHNA and CDR2 YNFKEQ. This CDR3 has 17 amino acids. CDR3 sequence reads: CASSQGFRESTGETQYF. The CDR3 DNA sequence: TGTGCCAGCAGCCAGGGCTTTAGGGAGAGCACGGGGGAGACCCAGTACTTC.

The genes are TRBV5-1 and TRBJ2-5; unclear D gene. This CDR3 region has 15 residues. The germline CDR1 and CDR2 sequences are SGHRS and YFSETQ. V lost 0 bases to trimming and J lost 1 base, with 10 bases between them. The CDR3 region is CASSLEAWGQETQYF. The CDR3, as DNA: TGCGCCAGCAGCTTGGAGGCCTGGGGCCAAGAGACCCAGTACTTC. The entire variable domain, with the rest obtained from reference TRBV5-1 and TRBJ2-5, is as follows: KAGVTQTPRYLIKTRGQQVTLSCSPISGHRSVSWYQQTPGQGLQFLFEYFSETQRNKGNFPGRFSGRQFSNSRSEMNVSTLELGDSALYLCASSLEAWGQETQYFGPGTRLLVL.

This clone was recorded once. V and J are TRBV7-3 and TRBJ2-7; the D is unclear. The CDR3 has 15 residues. The germline gives CDR1 SGHTA, CDR2 FQGTGA. With 1 base removed from V and 2 bases from J, the gap between germline ends came to 12 bases. The CDR3 loop reads CASSLNAGTAYEQYF. CDR3 bases: TGTGCCAGCAGCTTAAATGCTGGTACGGCCTACGAGCAGTACTTC.

The V and J genes are TRBV27 and TRBJ2-1, with 9 bases lining up with TRBD2. This CDR3 is built from 14 residues. V shed 5 bases and J 2 bases; nucleotides not matched to a gene: 1. Looked up from germline, CDR1 is MNHEY and CDR2 is SMNVEV (reference sequence). The CDR3 DNA is TGTGCCAGCAGTGCTAGCGGGGCCTACAATGAGCAGTTCTTC. It specifies CASSASGAYNEQFF.

About this clone itself: In the same sample, other DNA sequences code for this CDR3. The chain carries TRBV4-3 and TRBJ1-2, with D uncertain. V lost 3 bases to trimming and J lost 2 bases, with 7 bases between them. The CDR3 length is 13 residues. The V gene's germline CDR1 is LGHNA and CDR2 YSLEER. The CDR3, as DNA: TGCGCCAGCAGCCAGGAGCGAAACTATGGCTACACCTTC. The encoded protein is CASSQERNYGYTF.

The CDR3 nucleotides read TGTGCCAGCAGTGAAGGTCAGAACACTGAAGCTTTCTTT. The encoded protein is CASSEGQNTEAFF. This chain joins TRBV6-1 and TRBJ1-1; D is undetermined. The CDR3 length is 13 residues. Trimming left V 1 base short and J 1 base short, with 4 bases between. The germline gives CDR1 MNHNS, CDR2 SASEGT.

This rearrangement joins TRBV28 to TRBJ1-4, with D unresolved. This CDR3 has 13 residues. Germline values: CDR1 MDHEN, CDR2 SYDVKM. The V and J ends lost 6 bases and 8 bases respectively, with 13 bases between them. CDR3 in DNA: TGTGCCAGCAGCCTGCGGTCCAGGGAAAAACTGTTTTTT. The encoded protein is CASSLRSREKLFF.

The chain carries TRBV2 and TRBJ1-4; the D is unclear. V shed 0 bases and J shed 3 bases, with 8 bases lying between them. This CDR3 spans 15 amino acids. Germline V CDR1 and CDR2: SNHLY, FYNNEI. The CDR3: CASSEAVRANEKLFF. The DNA for the CDR3 is TGTGCCAGCAGTGAAGCGGTTAGGGCTAATGAAAAACTGTTTTTT.

V is TRBV5-5 and J is TRBJ2-7; 10 bases are a match to TRBD1. The CDR3 length is 15 residues. Germline assignment: CDR1 SGHKS and CDR2 YYEKEE (reference sequence). V lost 5 bases, J lost 2 bases, and 7 bases stayed unmatched. The CDR3 DNA follows: TGTGCCAGCAGTTCCACCGGGACAGGGGCCTACGAGCAGTACTTC. As protein: CASSSTGTGAYEQYF.

The chain employs TRBV2 and TRBJ1-4; TRBD1 is a possible D gene (6 bases). Germline CDR1 is SNHLY and CDR2 is FYNNEI. Between the trimmed V and J ends, which lost 6 bases and 3 bases, there was a span of 11 bases. The CDR3 sequence is 14 residues long. The CDR3 bases are TGTGCCAGCAGGGTGGACAGAGCTAATGAAAAACTGTTTTTT. This sequence encodes CASRVDRANEKLFF.

This clone has a single count. The same CDR3 also results from other DNA sequences found in this sample. The V and J genes are TRBV18 and TRBJ2-7; 7 bases map to TRBD1. V shed 1 base, J shed 0 bases, and the junction held 6 bases outside the gene matches. The germline gives CDR1 KGHSH, CDR2 LQKENI. The CDR3 totals 16 residues. For the CDR3, the DNA is TGTGCCAGCTCACCACTATCGACAGGGAGCTCCTACGAGCAGTACTTC. Amino acids: CASSPLSTGSSYEQYF.

The chain is built from TRBV10-3 and TRBJ2-2, with D hard to call. Per germline, CDR1 ENHRY and CDR2 SYGVKD. CDR3 length: 13 amino acids. V was cut by 5 bases and J by 4 bases, with 8 bases left in between. For the CDR3, the DNA is TGTGCCATCAGTCCTGCCAGCACCGGGGAGCTGTTTTTT. It translates to CAISPASTGELFF.

A word on this clone: At one end the junction does not follow the germline gene, possibly because of a read error. The rearrangement joins TRBV7-8 to TRBJ1-1; D remains ambiguous. CDR1 is SGHVS and CDR2 is FQNEAQ in the germline V gene. The CDR3 consists of 13 residues. The CDR3 reads CASRLGRNTEAFF. The CDR3 coding sequence is TGTGCCAGCAGATTAGGGAGGAACACTGAAGCTTTCTTT.

This chain connects TRBV7-8 to TRBJ2-1; 8 bases match TRBD2. CDR3 length: 18 residues. Trimming removed 3 bases from V and 3 bases from J; junction bases left unmatched: 13. CDR1 is SGHVS and CDR2 is FQNEAQ in the germline V gene. CDR3 protein: CASSFRLPGRGYYNEQFF. CDR3 in DNA: TGTGCCAGCAGCTTTCGCTTGCCCGGGAGGGGCTACTACAATGAGCAGTTCTTC.

J is TRBJ2-5 and V is TRBV18, with TRBD2 as a possible D gene (6 bases). Germline values: CDR1 KGHSH, CDR2 LQKENI. The CDR3 loop spans 15 amino acids. V was clipped by 3 bases and J by 1 base, with 12 bases between them. The CDR3 loop is CASSPITGSQETQYF. In DNA form, the CDR3 reads TGTGCCAGCTCACCTATAACCGGGAGCCAAGAGACCCAGTACTTC.

The genes are TRBV7-9 and TRBJ2-7; a weak D match, TRBD1 (6 bases). The CDR3 extends over 16 amino acids. Trimming shortened V by 5 bases and J by 3 bases, and 20 bases separated the two germline ends. Germline CDR1 reads SEHNR; CDR2 reads FQNEAQ (reference sequence). This CDR3 is CASSLGHLGTHYEQYF. Written as DNA, the CDR3 is TGTGCCAGCAGCCTGGGACACCTCGGGACCCACTACGAGCAGTACTTC.